These 29 T cell receptor beta chains came from one sample sequenced in a study of metastatic and nonmetastatic thyroid tumors. TCRdb reassembled clones from the PCR reads with MiXCR. Of about 26,000 clones in the sample, roughly 24% were seen once. No patient had received any treatment before thyroid surgery. Sequences were obtained from blood. The source of these receptors is a female donor with papillary thyroid cancer or a benign thyroid nodule (not recorded which). Some clones in this sample may be carry-over from other donors' samples.

This clone is classed as medium-sized. J is TRBJ1-6 and V is TRBV6-6; TRBD1 matches 9 bases. V was clipped by 7 bases and J by 0 bases; unmatched bases: 10. The germline V gene encodes CDR1 MNHNY and CDR2 SVGAGI (reference sequence). The CDR3 is 18 amino acids. Here the CDR3 reads CASKRTGGQSSYNSPLHF. Written as DNA, the CDR3 is TGTGCCAGCAAGAGAACAGGGGGCCAGAGCTCCTATAATTCACCCCTCCACTTT.

This clone was counted many times. The chain carries TRBV27 and TRBJ2-1; 9 bases match TRBD2. V shed 4 bases and J 5 bases; nucleotides not matched to a gene: 9. Germline lookup yields CDR1 MNHEY and CDR2 SMNVEV (reference sequence). The CDR3 is 16 amino acids. In nucleotides, the CDR3 is TGTGCCAGCAGTTCCACCGGGACTAGCCAGAACAATGAGCAGTTCTTC. It translates to CASSSTGTSQNNEQFF.

In this sample, this clone turned up many times. Other nucleotide sequences from this sample produce the same CDR3. The chain has TRBV5-4 and TRBJ2-1; tentatively, D is TRBD1 (6 bases). Germline loops: CDR1 SGHNT, CDR2 YYREEE (reference sequence). The ends were cut back, 4 bases at V and 9 bases at J, with 17 bases in the middle. This CDR3 region has 14 residues. DNA for the CDR3: TGTGCCAGCAGCCGGGACATCAGCGCCACTGAGCAGTTCTTC. This gives the protein CASSRDISATEQFF.

The chain joins TRBV20-1 to TRBJ2-5; TRBD2 matches at 14 bases. This CDR3 contains 15 residues. Germline CDR1 reads DFQATT; CDR2 reads SNEGSKA (reference sequence). Unmatched junction bases numbered 3, after V lost 4 bases and J lost 2 bases. The CDR3 spells CSAIGTSGSQETQYF. CDR3 coding DNA: TGCAGTGCTATAGGGACTAGCGGGAGTCAAGAGACCCAGTACTTC.

This clone has only a few counts. At one end the junction does not follow the germline gene, possibly because of a read error. CDR3 in amino acids: CASRRWVPSHNEQFF. The CDR3 DNA reads as TGTGCCAGCAGGCGCTGGGTCCCCTCCCACAATGAGCAGTTCTTC. The rearrangement links TRBV6-1 to TRBJ2-1; D call uncertain. This CDR3 comprises 15 residues. CDR1 and CDR2 (germline): MNHNS, SASEGT.

CDR3 residues: CASSLGGPGGTDTQYF. Here the CDR3 DNA reads TGTGCCAGCAGTTTAGGAGGGCCGGGAGGCACAGATACGCAGTATTTT. J is TRBJ2-3 and V is TRBV27; TRBD2 might be the D (6 bases). The V gene lost 2 bases and the J gene lost 1 base, with 13 bases spanning the gap. The CDR3 loop spans 16 amino acids. Germline V gene lookup returns CDR1 MNHEY and CDR2 SMNVEV (reference sequence).

In its sample, this clone was seen many times. This rearrangement joins TRBV20-1 to TRBJ2-1; TRBD2 aligns across 8 bases. The trim removed 0 bases at V and 9 bases at J, leaving 13 bases unmatched. The CDR3 contains 16 residues. The germline V gene has CDR1 DFQATT and CDR2 SNEGSKA (reference sequence). The CDR3: CSARDRLAGGLGEQFF. CDR3 DNA: TGCAGTGCTAGAGATCGCTTGGCGGGAGGATTGGGTGAGCAGTTCTTC.

The V call is TRBV6-5, the J call TRBJ1-5; no definite D call. CDR1 MNHEY and CDR2 SVGAGI come from the germline V gene. The CDR3 contains 14 residues. Trimming left V 2 bases short and J 6 bases short, with 11 bases between. The CDR3 DNA reads TGTGCCAGCAGTTACGGAACAGTGTCTCAGCCCCAGCATTTT. This gives the protein CASSYGTVSQPQHF.

This clone was detected many times. The genes are TRBV25-1 and TRBJ2-2; unclear D gene. The V end lost 5 bases, the J end lost 5 bases, and 9 bases lay between the germline ends. The germline V gene encodes CDR1 MGHDK and CDR2 SYGVNS. This CDR3 is built from 13 residues. The CDR3 DNA reads TGTGCCAGCAGTTCCCCCTATACCGGGGAGCTGTTTTTT. Amino acid sequence: CASSSPYTGELFF.

This clone was seen ten or more times. The chain carries TRBV30 and TRBJ2-2, with TRBD2 matching 12 bases. In germline, CDR1 is GTSNPN, CDR2 SVGIG (reference sequence). Trimming at V came to 5 bases and at J to 3 bases, leaving 4 bases not matched to a gene. The length of the CDR3 is 15 residues. CDR3 sequence reads: CAWASGRADTGELFF. The CDR3 nucleotides are TGTGCCTGGGCTAGCGGGAGGGCCGACACCGGGGAGCTGTTTTTT.

A few counts support this clone. The junction and the germline gene differ at one end; a read error may be behind it. This sequence joins TRBV19 and TRBJ2-1; D is uncertain. CDR1 and CDR2 (germline): LNHDA, SQIVND (reference sequence). There are 11 residues in the CDR3. CDR3 sequence (DNA): TGTGCCAGTACTTGTTCTAATGAGCAGCTCTTC. Amino acids: CASTCSNEQLF.

This clone was detected only once. Other DNA sequences in this specimen translate into the identical CDR3. The genes are TRBV20-1 and TRBJ2-5, with D uncertain. Germline assignment: CDR1 DFQATT and CDR2 SNEGSKA (reference sequence). The CDR3 sequence is 15 residues long. V was trimmed by 6 bases and J by 6 bases, leaving 23 bases between them. DNA of the CDR3: TGCAGTGCACTGGGTCGGGCTAGTGGGATCCAGACCCAGTACTTC. This gives the protein CSALGRASGIQTQYF.

This clone was seen many times. The CDR3 is CSATGRRGNTEAFF. CDR3 in DNA: TGCAGTGCCACAGGTCGGCGGGGGAACACTGAAGCTTTCTTT. The rearrangement uses TRBV20-1 and TRBJ1-1, with D possibly TRBD1 on 5 matching bases. V gave up 6 bases and J gave up 1 base, with 15 bases separating them. In germline, CDR1 is DFQATT, CDR2 SNEGSKA (reference sequence). The length of the CDR3 is 14 residues.

The sample holds many counts of this clone. This rearrangement joins TRBV20-1 to TRBJ2-7; no clear D. Trimming stripped 6 bases from V and 7 bases from J, with 16 bases between. The V gene's germline CDR1 is DFQATT and CDR2 SNEGSKA (reference sequence). The CDR3 runs to 12 residues. The CDR3 reads CSATTLMGEQYF. CDR3 DNA sequence: TGCAGTGCCACGACATTGATGGGGGAGCAGTACTTC.

This clone has at least ten counts. CDR3 sequence reads: CASSQDWKDTQYF. The CDR3 nucleotides read TGCGCCAGCAGCCAAGATTGGAAAGATACGCAGTATTTT. The chain links TRBV4-1 to TRBJ2-3; D not resolved. The CDR3 contains 13 residues. V gave up 0 bases and J gave up 5 bases, with 6 bases separating them. CDR1 MGHRA and CDR2 YSYEKL come from the germline V gene.

With regard to this clone: Just one base apart from a much larger clone, this may be a read error. The rearrangement links TRBV5-6 to TRBJ2-7; D is undetermined. Trimming took 5 bases from V and 2 from J, leaving 11 bases between them. The CDR3 totals 13 residues. CDR1 SGHDT and CDR2 YYEEEE come from the germline V gene. As DNA, the CDR3 is TGTGCCAGCAGTCAACGTGAGGCCTACGAGCAGTACGTC. Residues: CASSQREAYEQYV.

This clone was seen more than once but under ten times. This sequence joins TRBV2 and TRBJ1-1; D gene unclear. Trimming left V 9 bases short and J 4 bases short, with 15 bases between. The length of the CDR3 is 13 residues. CDR1 and CDR2 from the germline V gene are SNHLY and FYNNEI. CDR3 protein: CASQDVGGTEAFF. The CDR3 DNA follows: TGTGCCAGTCAGGATGTGGGAGGCACTGAAGCTTTCTTT.

This clone was found a few times. CDR3 loop: CASTTGDLHGANVLTF. The CDR3 region has the DNA TGTGCCAGCACGACAGGGGACCTCCATGGGGCCAACGTCCTGACTTTC. V is TRBV28 and J is TRBJ2-6; 8 nucleotides match TRBD1. V dropped 7 bases and J dropped 3; count of bases not matched to a gene: 8. Germline V gives CDR1 MDHEN, CDR2 SYDVKM. The CDR3 has 16 amino acids.

This clone was seen more than once but under ten times. The gene calls are TRBV6-1 and TRBJ1-6; no clear D. Per germline, CDR1 MNHNS and CDR2 SASEGT. The length of the CDR3 is 14 residues. Trimming cost V 6 bases and J 5 bases, with 11 bases left between them. The CDR3 sequence is CASSSPWDNSPLHF. The CDR3 DNA follows: TGTGCCAGCAGCTCCCCCTGGGATAATTCACCCCTCCACTTT.

This clone was picked up many times. The junction departs from the called germline gene at one end, perhaps through a read error. The V call is TRBV7-7, the J call TRBJ2-1; TRBD2 matches 9 bases. The V gene's germline CDR1 is SSHAT and CDR2 FNYEAQ (reference sequence). This CDR3 region has 15 residues. Here the CDR3 reads CASSRGTSTYNEQFF. In nucleotides, the CDR3 is TGTGCTAGCAGCCGGGGGACTAGCACCTACAATGAGCAGTTCTTC.

This clone was detected many times. The genes are TRBV19 and TRBJ1-6, with a weak D call TRBD1 (6 bases). Trimming pared 5 bases from V and 7 bases from J, leaving 15 bases between. Germline values: CDR1 LNHDA, CDR2 SQIVND (reference sequence). CDR3 size: 15 residues. The CDR3: CASSSQGPSNSPLHF. CDR3 DNA: TGTGCCAGTAGTTCCCAGGGGCCTTCGAATTCACCCCTCCACTTT. Drawing the rest from reference TRBV19 and TRBJ1-6, the complete variable domain is DGGITQSPKYLFRKEGQNVTLSCEQNLNHDAMYWYRQDPGQGLRLIYYSQIVNDFQKGDIAEGYSVSREKKESFPLTVTSAQKNPTAFYLCASSSQGPSNSPLHFGNGTRLTVT.

This clone has at least ten counts. At the DNA level, this CDR3 is encoded by other sequences in the same sample as well. The rearrangement joins TRBV28 to TRBJ1-4, with 11 bases fitting TRBD1. CDR3 size: 14 residues. V gave up 7 bases and J gave up 10 bases; unmatched junction bases: 8. The V gene's germline CDR1 is MDHEN and CDR2 SYDVKM. CDR3 protein: CASTFPDRGRKLFF. For the CDR3, the DNA is TGTGCCAGCACCTTCCCGGACAGGGGGCGAAAACTGTTTTTT.

The rearrangement joins TRBV7-3 to TRBJ2-1; D might be TRBD1 (6 bases). Germline CDR1 SGHTA, CDR2 FQGTGA. Trimming shortened V by 4 bases and J by 3 bases, and 13 bases separated the two germline ends. The CDR3 contains 15 residues. The CDR3 reads CASSSQGTLYNEQFF. CDR3 DNA sequence: TGTGCCAGCAGCTCCCAAGGGACACTCTACAATGAGCAGTTCTTC.

In this sample, this clone is medium-sized (0.01 to 0.1%). CDR3 protein: CASNQGLGNQPQHF. Here the CDR3 DNA reads TGTGCCAGCAACCAGGGGTTGGGCAATCAGCCCCAGCATTTT. The rearrangement uses TRBV28 and TRBJ1-5; TRBD1 is a possible D gene (6 bases). Trimming took 7 bases from V and 2 from J, leaving 12 bases between them. Germline CDR1 is MDHEN and CDR2 is SYDVKM. The CDR3 sequence is 14 residues long.

The chain couples TRBV7-9 to TRBJ2-1; D is unresolved. V lost 5 bases to trimming and J lost 7 bases, with 12 bases between them. This CDR3 spans 13 amino acids. Germline V CDR1 and CDR2: SEHNR, FQNEAQ (reference sequence). The CDR3 nucleotides read TGTGCCAGCAGCCCCCCTGCCGTGAATGAGCAGTTCTTC. Its protein is CASSPPAVNEQFF. Full variable domain (rest looked up from reference TRBV7-9 and TRBJ2-1): DTGVSQNPRHKITKRGQNVTFRCDPISEHNRLYWYRQTLGQGPEFLTYFQNEAQLEKSRLLSDRFSAERPKGSFSTLEIQRTEQGDSAMYLCASSPPAVNEQFFGPGTRLTVL.

This clone has a count of ten or more. The chain employs TRBV11-3 and TRBJ2-7; the D gene is possibly TRBD1 (7 bases). Germline CDR1 and CDR2: SGHNT and YENEEA. V shed 5 bases and J shed 2 bases, with 22 bases lying between them. The CDR3 loop spans 17 amino acids. CDR3 sequence reads: CASSITPAAGQPYEQYF. CDR3 DNA sequence: TGTGCCAGCAGCATAACCCCGGCGGCGGGACAGCCCTACGAGCAGTACTTC. Variable domain in full (rest from reference TRBV11-3 and TRBJ2-7): EAGVVQSPRYKIIEKKQPVAFWCNPISGHNTLYWYLQNLGQGPELLIRYENEEAVDDSQLPKDRFSAERLKGVDSTLKIQPAELGDSAVYLCASSITPAAGQPYEQYFGPGTRLTVT.

This clone occurred many times. A clone one base away is much larger, so this may be a read error. V gene TRBV30 combines with J gene TRBJ2-1; D may be TRBD2 (6 bases). Germline lookup yields CDR1 GTSNPN and CDR2 SVGIG (reference sequence). Trimming removed 4 bases from V and 6 bases from J, with 25 bases in between. The CDR3 is 17 residues long. CDR3 nucleotide sequence: TGTGCCTGGAAAAGCGTCCTGGGGGAGGCCGCGGGCAATGAGCAGTTCTTC. Its translation: CAWKSVLGEAAGNEQFF.

This clone came up once. This rearrangement joins TRBV19 to TRBJ2-5; 11 positions agree with TRBD2. The CDR3 extends over 16 amino acids. Germline V gene sequence: CDR1 LNHDA, CDR2 SQIVND (reference sequence). After removal of 5 bases from V and 5 bases from J, the junction contained 10 bases not matched to a gene. CDR3 sequence: CASSPGTSGRWETQYF. The CDR3 bases are TGTGCCAGTAGTCCCGGGACTAGCGGTAGATGGGAGACCCAGTACTTC.

The J gene is TRBJ1-4, the V gene TRBV30; tentatively, D is TRBD1 (6 bases). Trimming stripped 7 bases from V and 2 bases from J, with 11 bases between. Germline V gene lookup returns CDR1 GTSNPN and CDR2 SVGIG (reference sequence). There are 13 residues in the CDR3. CDR3 DNA sequence: TGTGCCTTCACAGGGCCTACTAATGAAAAACTGTTTTTT. It is translated as CAFTGPTNEKLFF.